This TCR beta chain was captured by sequencing in a study of cytomegalovirus exposure and HLA in healthy donors. Regarding the study as a whole: In an earlier analysis, in 587 donors, most V segments appeared productive either ~90% or ~30% of the time. Some highly shared sequence variants likely arose as a pipeline artifact.

Primers: 60 Vbeta forward and 13 Jbeta reverse. The data were produced by immunoSEQ multiplex PCR, yet TCRdb's version contains in-frame clones alone and is incomplete. The table lists roughly 200,000 clones, 85% to 90% of them singletons. Donors in the study were healthy people who gave bone marrow. The CDR3 is made up of 11 amino acids. The germline V and J ends were trimmed by 4 bases and 6 bases, with 7 bases remaining between them. Germline V gene data show CDR1 as GTSNPN and CDR2 as SVGIG (reference sequence). This clone showed up just a few times. The antigen is unknown. The material sequenced was PBMCs. This clonotype originated in a woman in her late teens or twenties in good health and CMV-seronegative. The V and J genes are TRBV30 and TRBJ2-1, with D unclear. The CDR3 sequence is CAWNLVNEQFF. The CDR3 region has the DNA TGTGCCTGGAATCTAGTCAATGAGCAGTTCTTC. The full variable domain, with the rest looked up from reference TRBV30 and TRBJ2-1, is SQTIHQWPATLVQPVGSPLSLECTVEGTSNPNLYWYRQAAGRGLQLLFYSVGIGQISSEVPQNLSASRPQDRQFILSSKKLLLSDSGFYLCAWNLVNEQFFGPGTRLTVL.